The sequence of this T cell receptor beta chain was determined in a study of cytomegalovirus exposure and HLA in healthy donors (TCRdb year 2017). As for the study more broadly: In an earlier analysis of under 750 of the donors, 250 to 300 Gb of sequence data and 90 million to 120 million unique TCR beta sequences from 180 million or so T cells were reported. An early release that covered some 640 HLA-typed donors contained approximately 300 gigabases of sequencing data and roughly 84 million unique TCR sequences. Among the approximately 400 genotyped donors, approximately 82% belonged to the genetic ancestry cluster associated with self-reported Caucasian donors. The study aimed to test whether signatures of past pathogen exposure could be identified by cataloging public T cell receptors. Using immunosequencing, the study profiled T cell repertoires from around 670 subjects and related those repertoires to cytomegalovirus serostatus. Along with the approximately 700-subject first cohort, a separate validation cohort of about 110 different subjects was used. High-throughput TCR immunosequencing, statistical association of individual TCRs with disease status, and machine learning were combined to predict cytomegalovirus infection status. A later analysis re-analyzed previously published TCR beta repertoires from 500 to 700 donors and added high-resolution HLA genotyping to study TCR occurrence patterns. Rather than using new phenotypic data, the later analysis identified candidate immune exposures from TCR beta sequences and from how often those sequences occurred across donors. In an earlier analysis of more than 550 of the donors, high-throughput TCR beta sequencing was used to judge whether each TCR beta V gene segment behaved as functional or pseudogenic. Donor age, sex, ethnicity and CMV serostatus were collected together with the repertoire data. A later genetic analysis used genome-wide SNP genotypes for about three fifths of the 666 donors, treating that subset as a discovery cohort. Every discovery cohort repertoire had been produced on one sequencing platform. Both class I and class II loci were covered by HLA typing, at four-digit resolution. The number of typed donors differed by locus: about 629-640 for A, B, C, DRB1 and DQB1; some 540 for DQA1; around 610 for DPA1; and around 450 for DPB1. Because of strong linkage in the cohort, five DR-DQ haplotypes were treated as single units for association and clustering. On average, roughly 250,000 unique TCR beta nucleotide sequences were sequenced per donor among a few hundred genotyped donors of the cohort, with 15% to 20% of those sequences being non-productive. Points the paper makes about the study in general: In an earlier analysis of about 600 of the donors, most TCR beta V segments appeared in productive rearrangements about 87% or about 30% of the time, broadly matching IMGT annotations. According to a later analysis, TCR association rates differed among HLA loci, with DRB1 alleles showing the most associated TCRs and HLA-C alleles showing the fewest. The 87-base-pair reads could not distinguish some IMGT-functional V segments, including TRBV6-2 and TRBV6-3, so those segments were excluded. Compared with equally common non-associated chains, HLA-associated TCR beta chains in a later analysis were more clonally expanded and had lower generation probabilities. According to a later analysis, parvovirus B19, influenza, CMV and Epstein-Barr virus appeared linked to several top co-occurrence clusters. According to the authors, the approach could potentially be generalized to other disease states and immunological phenotypes. V-gene and J-gene trimming of TCR beta chains was associated with a missense DCLRE1C variant in a later genetic analysis, and the association was replicated in an independent cohort. At a false discovery rate of 0.05, a later analysis linked about 16,000 TCR beta sequences to specific HLA alleles. CMV serostatus was the only immune exposure information available for the cohort. Only TCR beta chains were sequenced in this cohort, and the absence of alpha or paired-chain data limited detectable features. Across donors, most TCR sequences were observed very rarely, whereas some public TCRs were present in many individuals. A further reported finding was that TCR beta sequences accurately predicted the HLA-A and HLA-B alleles for most subjects in the first cohort. The presence/absence analyses assumed that sequencing depth was roughly uniform across donors, and that assumption may not be true. When HLA alleles, especially DR and DQ, strongly co-occurred, TCR associations were difficult to assign to individual alleles. Most CMV-associated TCR beta chains appeared to be HLA-restricted in a later analysis, and the HLA associations seemed to be driven largely by CMV exposure. In a later genetic analysis, fewer N-insertions in productive TCRs were reported among donors in an Asian-associated ancestry cluster than the roughly 700-donor mean. In the study, 150 to 200 TCR beta chains were listed as associated with cytomegalovirus. In both the original and validation cohorts, the classifier was reported to diagnose cytomegalovirus status with high specificity and sensitivity. Because counts were too low, about 17 rarely observed V segments, including chromosome 9 orphons, were excluded from the earlier analysis of about 500 of the donors. A cluster of highly shared sequence variants was judged likely to represent a technical artifact of the sequencing pipeline. Correlated functional status among segregating V segments might reflect linkage disequilibrium, but an unknown experimental factor could not be ruled out. A few of the identified cytomegalovirus-associated TCR beta chains were confirmed in vitro to be specific for cytomegalovirus antigens. Because HLA typing was unavailable for some donors at each locus, only the typed subset was used in association tests.

Library prep was done by the immunoSEQ multiplex PCR assay. The multiplex PCR relied on a mix of 60 forward primers for TCR Vbeta segments and 13 reverse primers for TCR Jbeta segments. The CDR3 region of rearranged TCR beta genes was amplified from genomic DNA by a multiplex PCR assay. The Illumina HiSeq System was used to sequence the amplified TCR beta libraries as 87-base-pair reads. The authors' analysis ran thus. A later analysis counted about 76 million unique TCR beta chains across the approximately 700 repertoires, and roughly 9.9 million of these chains were shared by at least two donors. Raw reads were error-corrected and collapsed into unique sequences with a nearest-neighbor algorithm that merged closely related sequences to remove PCR and sequencing errors. V, D and J gene segments were assigned by aligning CDR3 sequences to IMGT reference sequences. For a sequence to be retained, a match of at least six nucleotides to both a V gene segment and a J gene segment was required. A rearrangement was called productive if the CDR3 had no stop codons and remained in frame with V and J, and every other rearrangement was called non-productive. Following IMGT convention, CDR3 was defined as the stretch from the second conserved V-encoded cysteine up to the conserved J-encoded phenylalanine. In an earlier analysis of around 570 of the donors, sequences lacking an unambiguous match to a single V gene segment were excluded. In an earlier analysis of several hundred of the donors, V segments were called functional above 56.7% productive rearrangements and were called segregating when the between-donor standard deviation exceeded 5%. A statistical classification framework was built to diagnose cytomegalovirus status from the catalog of TCR beta chain sequences. In a later analysis, TCR nucleotide sequences were compared against IMGT/GENE-DB human TR gene sequences so that V and J genes could be assigned. Using the TCRdist pipeline, a later analysis assigned CDR3 sequences along with most-parsimonious VDJ recombination scenarios. In a later analysis, each TCR beta chain was defined by its CDR3 amino acid sequence together with its V-gene family, and reads lacking a unique V-gene family were excluded. In a later analysis, 450 to 600 highly shared, low-generation-probability nucleotide sequences were removed to address suspected cross-contamination and a sequencing artifact. In a later analysis, a clonal expansion index for each public chain was calculated from normalized within-repertoire ranks of inferred template counts. In a later analysis, generation probabilities were computed with a VDJ recombination model fitted to out-of-frame rearrangements, and the resulting probabilities were checked against IGoR. In a later analysis, TCR-TCR, TCR-HLA and TCR-CMV co-occurrence was scored with hypergeometric tests, and a repertoire-size bias correction was applied to TCR pairs. To estimate false discovery rates, a later analysis permuted the HLA or CMV assignments 20 times. In a later analysis, co-occurring TCRs were grouped using DBSCAN, and TCRdist sequence similarity was added for clustering within HLA-allele-positive subsets. For co-occurrence clustering, repertoires with fewer than 30,000 or more than 120,000 public chains were excluded, along with roughly five repertoires with anomalous nucleotide sharing. Here the immuneACCESS table is served through TCRdb, limited to in-frame sequences with V and J called. Missing clones are a known gap in these copies; in checked studies unresolved V genes cover under half, and the rest lacks a known reason. That table gives V, J and clone size, and the DNA gave D and trimming. This sample lists 110,000 to 150,000 clones; roughly 75% were detected once. 2.5% to 3% of the sample is taken by the ten largest.

Per the germline V gene (reference sequence), LNHDA is the CDR1 and SQIVND is the CDR2. Deletion took 3 bases off V and 10 bases off J, with a span of 16 bases between the germline ends. From cysteine to phenylalanine, the CDR3 is 15 amino acids long. Left in the record is the CDR3 DNA by itself, 45 bases read in frame from the first base. Concerning this clone: It lacks a known antigen. Per-nucleotide qualities are absent, and no much larger clonotype sits a single base away.

In total, approximately 690 healthy bone marrow donors made up the cohort. Cohort members were all nominally healthy when sampled, although unrecorded immune exposures were likely present. The donor tested CMV seronegative and was one of the 352 seronegative cohort members. Every donor gave a peripheral blood sample, and the peripheral blood mononuclear cells from that sample were used for TCR beta sequencing. The Qiagen DNeasy Blood Extraction Kit was used to extract genomic DNA from the blood cell samples. Rearrangement joined TRBV19 to TRBJ1-6; 5 matching bases give a weak D call of TRBD1. Sequencing was carried out using PBMCs. The TCR was taken from a female donor in good health and CMV-seronegative. The CDR3 reads CASSIPAAGDSPLHF. The DNA is TGTGCCAGTAGTATCCCCGCCGCGGGGGACTCACCCCTCCACTTT. Extended through the reference TRBV19 and TRBJ1-6 proteins, this CDR3 yields the full variable domain: DGGITQSPKYLFRKEGQNVTLSCEQNLNHDAMYWYRQDPGQGLRLIYYSQIVNDFQKGDIAEGYSVSREKKESFPLTVTSAQKNPTAFYLCASSIPAAGDSPLHFGNGTRLTVT.